The 10 T cell receptor beta chains presented below share a single source sample, sequenced in a study of regulatory T cells in long-lasting Graves disease. The time point here: newly diagnosed GD, antithyroid drugs for less than 3 months. From PBMCs, RNA was extracted and then used to make the TCR library. Arm-PCR of CDR3 regions and iRepertoire HTBI primers were used to build TCR beta libraries. MiXCR, run by TCRdb on the multiplex PCR reads, gives a single entry per CDR3 protein. Here the sample spans about 520,000 distinct CDR3 sequences, about 12% being singletons. These same records also appear under a second study, on T cells in Graves' hyperthyroidism and ophthalmopathy.

Specimen: peripheral blood mononuclear cells (PBMCs), collected at new diagnosis, from a patient treated with antithyroid drugs. Receptors were obtained from a woman aged 30 to 39 with Graves disease.

In this sample, this clonotype turned up many times. This chain links TRBV12-3 or TRBV12-4 with TRBJ1-2; 9 positions agree with TRBD1. CDR3 length: 15 amino acids. The junction had 11 bases not matched to a gene; V was cut back by 5 bases and J by 7 bases. This CDR3 is CASSLTPRQGGGYTF. In DNA form, the CDR3 reads TGTGCCAGCAGTCTGACACCTCGACAGGGGGGTGGCTACACCTTC.

This clonotype was seen many times. V usage is TRBV6-2 or TRBV6-3 and J usage is TRBJ2-3, with 8 bases lining up with TRBD1. CDR1 and CDR2 from the germline V gene are MNHEY and SVGEGT. The CDR3 runs 14 residues. V was clipped by 4 bases and J by 6 bases; unmatched bases: 6. CDR3 region: CASSWTGPPDTQYF. The CDR3 region has the DNA TGTGCCAGCAGTTGGACAGGGCCCCCCGATACGCAGTATTTT.

The chain links TRBV6-5 to TRBJ2-5, with a possible D match to TRBD2 (6 bases). V was trimmed by 2 bases and J by 1 base, leaving 11 bases between them. This CDR3 is built from 15 residues. Germline CDR1 MNHEY, CDR2 SVGAGI. The CDR3 loop reads CASSYEGGIQETQYF. DNA for the CDR3: TGTGCCAGCAGTTACGAAGGCGGGATCCAAGAGACCCAGTACTTC.

This clonotype occurred many times. V usage is TRBV11-2 and J usage is TRBJ1-4; D perhaps matches TRBD1 (5 bases). The V and J ends lost 1 base and 0 bases respectively, with 12 bases between them. The germline CDR1 and CDR2 sequences are SGHAT and FQNNGV. The CDR3 totals 17 residues. The CDR3 loop is CASSLGRQPTTNEKLFF. For the CDR3, the DNA is TGTGCCAGCAGCTTAGGGAGACAGCCCACAACTAATGAAAAACTGTTTTTT. Full variable domain (outside the CDR3, taken from reference TRBV11-2 and TRBJ1-4): EAGVAQSPRYKIIEKRQSVAFWCNPISGHATLYWYQQILGQGPKLLIQFQNNGVVDDSQLPKDRFSAERLKGVDSTLKIQPAKLEDSAVYLCASSLGRQPTTNEKLFFGSGTQLSVL.

The table lists this clonotype with a few counts. J is TRBJ2-7 and V is TRBV28; D not resolved. CDR1 MDHEN and CDR2 SYDVKM come from the germline V gene. Trimming took off 1 base at V and 6 bases at J, with 10 bases between the two ends. The CDR3 contains 13 residues. CDR3 region: CASSLFGKGEQYF. CDR3 DNA: TGTGCCAGCAGTTTATTTGGGAAGGGCGAGCAGTACTTC.

The chain couples TRBV24-1 to TRBJ1-6; D may be TRBD1 (5 bases). The CDR3 loop spans 13 amino acids. V lost 4 bases and J lost 8, with 8 bases in between. Looked up from germline, CDR1 is KGHDR and CDR2 is SFDVKD. The CDR3 nucleotides are TGTGCCACCAGTGAGCGGGACCATTCACCCCTCCACTTT. It yields the protein CATSERDHSPLHF.

This clonotype was detected many times. The V call is TRBV9, the J call TRBJ1-6, with TRBD1 matching over 7 bases. Germline-derived CDR1 and CDR2 are SGDLS and YYNGEE. V shed 0 bases, J shed 8 bases, and the junction held 8 bases outside the gene matches. The CDR3 spans 16 residues. CDR3 sequence reads: CASSVGGQADHSPLHF. CDR3 coding DNA: TGTGCCAGCAGCGTAGGTGGACAGGCGGATCATTCACCCCTCCACTTT.

This clonotype has at least ten counts. V is TRBV27 and J is TRBJ2-5; no clear D. Trimming shortened V by 9 bases and J by 5 bases, and 19 bases separated the two germline ends. This CDR3 has 14 residues. The germline CDR1 and CDR2 sequences are MNHEY and SMNVEV (reference sequence). The CDR3 sequence: CASIWLELWETQYF. CDR3 sequence (DNA): TGTGCCAGTATCTGGCTGGAATTGTGGGAGACCCAGTACTTC.

The chain combines TRBV15 with TRBJ2-1, with 14 bases fitting TRBD2. The V gene's germline CDR1 is LNHNV and CDR2 YYDKDF (reference sequence). The J segment lost 0 bases and the V segment lost 6 bases, leaving 7 bases of the junction unmatched. The CDR3 covers 18 residues. The CDR3 DNA sequence: TGTGCCACCAGTCCGGGACTAGCGGGAGCCGGCTCCTACAATGAGCAGTTCTTC. Encoded protein: CATSPGLAGAGSYNEQFF.

With regard to this clonotype: Sequence at one end of the junction differs from germline and may be a read error. The chain employs TRBV6-1 and TRBJ1-6, with no clear D. Germline V gene sequence: CDR1 MNHNS, CDR2 SASEGT. This CDR3 is 12 amino acids long. This CDR3 is CASAWTNSSLHF. The CDR3 DNA follows: TGTGCCAGCGCCTGGACCAATTCATCCCTCCACTTT.